The following is a T cell receptor beta chain sequence with its context. Its cognate antigen is unknown. The V and J ends lost 9 bases and 8 bases respectively, with 16 bases between them. There are 12 residues in the CDR3. Per germline, CDR1 LNHDA and CDR2 SQIVND (reference sequence). This entry comes from a study of OX40 agonist ivuxolimab in advanced cancers. Study information: Hepatocellular carcinoma, melanoma, renal cell or head and neck cancer was diagnosed in the dose-escalation patients.

Overall study findings and caveats: Some patients without response likewise showed low normalized clonal expansion. Averaging showed that CD8+ T cells had more expanded clones than CD4+ did. Not determined was the antigen specificity of the expanded peripheral T cells.

Method: immunoSEQ multiplex PCR; TCRdb's copy keeps in-frame clones and lacks some. The top ten clones hold 5% of a sample with tens of thousands of clones, 82% of them seen once. The source was CD4+ or CD8+ T cells sorted from blood, collected in a trial of the OX40 agonist ivuxolimab. The V gene is TRBV19, the J gene TRBJ1-2, with D maybe TRBD1 (6 bases). The TCR comes from an adult with an advanced solid tumor such as melanoma, head and neck, liver or kidney cancer. DNA for the CDR3: TGTGCCAGCAACAACAGGGACCGCGGCTACACCTTC. Translated: CASNNRDRGYTF.